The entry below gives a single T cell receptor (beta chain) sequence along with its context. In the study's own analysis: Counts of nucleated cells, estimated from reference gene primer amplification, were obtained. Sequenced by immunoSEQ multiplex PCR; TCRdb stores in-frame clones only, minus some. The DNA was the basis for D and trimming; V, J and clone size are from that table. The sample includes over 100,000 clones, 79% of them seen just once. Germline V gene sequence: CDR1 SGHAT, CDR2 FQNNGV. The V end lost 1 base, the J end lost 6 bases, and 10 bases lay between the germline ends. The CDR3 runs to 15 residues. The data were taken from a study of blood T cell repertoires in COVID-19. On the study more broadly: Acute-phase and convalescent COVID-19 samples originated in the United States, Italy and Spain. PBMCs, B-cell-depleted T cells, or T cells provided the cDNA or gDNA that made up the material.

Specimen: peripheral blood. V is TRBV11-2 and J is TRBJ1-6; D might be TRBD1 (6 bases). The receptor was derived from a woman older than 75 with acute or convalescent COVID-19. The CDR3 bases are TGTGCCAGCAGCTTAGGTCAGGGGTCTAATTCACCCCTCCACTTT. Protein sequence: CASSLGQGSNSPLHF. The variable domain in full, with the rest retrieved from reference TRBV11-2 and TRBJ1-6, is EAGVAQSPRYKIIEKRQSVAFWCNPISGHATLYWYQQILGQGPKLLIQFQNNGVVDDSQLPKDRFSAERLKGVDSTLKIQPAKLEDSAVYLCASSLGQGSNSPLHFGNGTRLTVT.